The 31 T cell receptor beta chains below all came from one sample that was sequenced in a study of blood T cell repertoires in COVID-19. Profiled with immunoSEQ multiplex PCR; TCRdb holds only in-frame clones, not every one. Among a few hundred thousand clones listed, approximately 78% were seen once. Specimen: peripheral blood. The receptors derive from a woman of 80 years or more with acute or convalescent COVID-19.

The rearrangement uses TRBV3-1 (or the pseudogene TRBV3-2) and TRBJ1-1; D ambiguous. The germline V gene has CDR1 LGHDT and CDR2 YNNKEL (reference sequence). V was shortened by 4 bases and J by 2 bases, with 23 bases between the two germline ends. There are 18 residues in the CDR3. The CDR3 DNA reads TGTGCCAGCAGCCTTGGAGCCGGGTCTCGGCGCCCTAACACTGAAGCTTTCTTT. Protein sequence: CASSLGAGSRRPNTEAFF.

This chain joins TRBV10-1 and TRBJ2-2; 10 bases agree with TRBD2. The CDR3 totals 17 residues. CDR1 and CDR2 (germline): WNHNN, SYGVQD (reference sequence). The ends lost 0 bases at V and 1 base at J; junction bases unmatched: 2. For the CDR3, the DNA is TGCGCCAGCAGTGAGTCGACTAGCGGGTTGAACACCGGGGAGCTGTTTTTT. Encoded protein: CASSESTSGLNTGELFF.

V and J are TRBV4-3 and TRBJ1-2, with 8 bases identical to TRBD1. Germline CDR1 LGHNA, CDR2 YSLEER. CDR3 length: 15 residues. V lost 0 bases and J lost 4; bases outside the gene matches: 4. This CDR3 reads CASSQDHGQGYGYTF. The CDR3, as DNA: TGCGCCAGCAGCCAAGATCACGGACAGGGCTATGGCTACACCTTC.

Here the CDR3 DNA reads TGTGCCAGCAGCTTGGACGGGAATTGGGACACCGGGGAGCTGTTTTTT. As protein: CASSLDGNWDTGELFF. This chain joins TRBV5-8 and TRBJ2-2; D may be TRBD2 (5 bases). CDR1 SGHTS and CDR2 YDEGEE come from the germline V gene. This CDR3 spans 16 amino acids. Trimming cost V 0 bases and J 3 bases, with 12 bases left between them.

The chain has TRBV4-2 and TRBJ2-1; 10 bases line up with TRBD2. V shed 4 bases and J 10 bases; nucleotides not matched to a gene: 10. This CDR3 is 15 amino acids long. Germline loops: CDR1 LGHNA, CDR2 YNFKEQ. As DNA, the CDR3 is TGTGCCAGCAGCCTTACTAGCGGGAATGTCGGAGAGCAGTTCTTC. Translated, it gives CASSLTSGNVGEQFF.

This clone has a handful of counts. The chain has TRBV6-2 or TRBV6-3 and TRBJ1-2; D ambiguous. The CDR3 is 12 amino acids. Trimming shortened V by 5 bases and J by 6 bases, and 10 bases separated the two germline ends. CDR1 MNHEY and CDR2 SVGEGT come from the germline V gene. The CDR3 here is CASSRRQNGYTF. For the CDR3, the DNA is TGTGCCAGCAGTAGGCGGCAGAATGGCTACACCTTC.

The chain has TRBV7-9 and TRBJ1-4; 7 nucleotides match TRBD1. The CDR3 sequence is 15 residues long. V shed 5 bases, J shed 2 bases, and the junction held 5 bases outside the gene matches. CDR1 SEHNR and CDR2 FQNEAQ come from the germline V gene (reference sequence). The CDR3 sequence is CASSQQGVTNEKLFF. The CDR3 nucleotides read TGTGCCAGCAGCCAGCAGGGGGTGACTAATGAAAAACTGTTTTTT.

This clone was picked up a small number of times. The sample holds other DNA sequences that translate to the same CDR3. The V gene is TRBV19, the J gene TRBJ2-7; 9 nucleotides match TRBD1. Germline CDR1 LNHDA, CDR2 SQIVND (reference sequence). CDR3 length: 12 amino acids. J was trimmed by 6 bases and V by 4 bases; bases with no gene match: 1. CDR3 bases: TGTGCCAGTAGTACGACAGGGGGCGAGCAGTACTTC. Its translation: CASSTTGGEQYF. The full variable domain, rest sourced from reference TRBV19 and TRBJ2-7, is DGGITQSPKYLFRKEGQNVTLSCEQNLNHDAMYWYRQDPGQGLRLIYYSQIVNDFQKGDIAEGYSVSREKKESFPLTVTSAQKNPTAFYLCASSTTGGEQYFGPGTRLTVT.

This clone was observed a handful of times. This chain joins TRBV20-1 and TRBJ1-4; D is unresolved. From germline, CDR1 is DFQATT and CDR2 SNEGSKA (reference sequence). The CDR3 consists of 11 residues. Deletions cut 3 bases from V and 8 bases from J, with 7 bases between. The CDR3 sequence: CSASLSEKLFF. The CDR3 nucleotides read TGCAGTGCTAGCCTGAGCGAAAAACTGTTTTTT.

This clone was recorded once. The V call is TRBV5-4, the J call TRBJ1-6; D remains unclear. The V and J ends lost 0 bases and 10 bases respectively, with 14 bases between them. Germline lookup yields CDR1 SGHNT and CDR2 YYREEE (reference sequence). This CDR3 spans 15 amino acids. CDR3 sequence (DNA): TGTGCCAGCAGCTTGGCCCTTAAAACAGACTCACCCCTCCACTTT. Its protein product is CASSLALKTDSPLHF.

V and J are TRBV27 and TRBJ2-7, with 8 nucleotides matching TRBD1. V shed 6 bases, J shed 3 bases, and the junction held 4 bases outside the gene matches. This CDR3 contains 13 residues. Germline values: CDR1 MNHEY, CDR2 SMNVEV (reference sequence). CDR3 bases: TGTGCCAGCAGCAGGGGGCTCGACTACGAGCAGTACTTC. Translation gives CASSRGLDYEQYF.

This chain links TRBV7-3 with TRBJ1-2, with 10 bases that match TRBD1. The V gene end was trimmed by 0 bases and the J gene end by 1 base; junction bases not matched to a gene: 8. The CDR3 sequence is 18 residues long. The germline V gene has CDR1 SGHTA and CDR2 FQGTGA. The CDR3 here is CASSLTGPGQGSNYGYTF. As DNA, the CDR3 is TGTGCCAGCAGCTTAACGGGGCCGGGACAGGGGAGTAACTATGGCTACACCTTC.

The table lists this clone with a few counts. The chain joins TRBV10-3 to TRBJ2-7; 9 bases are a match to TRBD1. V dropped 0 bases and J dropped 4; count of bases not matched to a gene: 4. Germline V gives CDR1 ENHRY, CDR2 SYGVKD. The CDR3 runs to 15 residues. The CDR3 region has the DNA TGTGCCATCAGTGAGTCTATAGGACAGGGGTACGAGCAGTACTTC. This translates into CAISESIGQGYEQYF.

The chain has TRBV5-1 and TRBJ2-3, with 10 bases aligning to TRBD2. The CDR3 covers 17 residues. CDR1 and CDR2 from the germline V gene are SGHRS and YFSETQ. J lost 6 bases, V lost 0 bases, and 10 bases had no gene match. CDR3 coding DNA: TGCGCCAGCAGCTTGGGTCTGAGCGGGAGGGCCGTGGATACGCAGTATTTT. Translation: CASSLGLSGRAVDTQYF.

The chain carries TRBV5-1 and TRBJ2-5, with TRBD1 matching over 7 bases. CDR3 length equals 17 residues. The V gene end was trimmed by 0 bases and the J gene end by 5 bases; junction bases not matched to a gene: 13. CDR1 SGHRS and CDR2 YFSETQ come from the germline V gene. The CDR3 loop is CASSLVAGGTLGETQYF. The CDR3 DNA sequence: TGCGCCAGCAGCTTGGTAGCAGGGGGAACTTTGGGTGAGACCCAGTACTTC.

This clone was observed a few times. CDR3 loop: CASSSDRGRDTQYF. The DNA of the CDR3 is TGCGCCAGCAGCTCGGACAGGGGACGAGATACGCAGTATTTT. The rearrangement joins TRBV5-1 to TRBJ2-3; 9 bases are a match to TRBD1. V shed 3 bases and J 5 bases; nucleotides not matched to a gene: 4. Germline-derived CDR1 and CDR2 are SGHRS and YFSETQ. CDR3 length: 14 residues.

On this clone: One end of the junction does not line up with germline, which may come from a read error. The genes are TRBV7-7 and TRBJ1-1; TRBD1 matches 10 bases. The germline V gene has CDR1 SSHAT and CDR2 FNYEAQ (reference sequence). The CDR3 length is 13 residues. The chain's CDR3 is CASSPGQGTEAFF. In DNA, the CDR3 is TGTGCTAGCAGCCCGGGACAGGGGACTGAAGCTTTCTTT.

This clone came up once. The CDR3 DNA reads as TGTGCCAGCAGCTTGGCCGGGACGGGGGGTTTTGATACGCAGTATTTT. This translates into CASSLAGTGGFDTQYF. The chain has TRBV5-5 and TRBJ2-3, with 7 nucleotides matching TRBD2. V was pared by 0 bases and J by 6 bases, with 10 bases of the junction left unmatched. This CDR3 spans 16 amino acids. The germline CDR1 and CDR2 sequences are SGHKS and YYEKEE (reference sequence).

The genes are TRBV3-1 (or the pseudogene TRBV3-2) and TRBJ1-1; D remains unclear. The CDR3 runs to 11 residues. Germline assignment: CDR1 LGHDT and CDR2 YNNKEL (reference sequence). Trimming pared 0 bases from V and 9 bases from J, leaving 5 bases between. CDR3 coding DNA: TGTGCCAGCAGCCAAGACCAGAAAGCTTTCTTT. Its translation: CASSQDQKAFF.

The CDR3 DNA reads as TGTGCCAGCTTTCCGGGGGGGGATCTCGGCAATCAGCCCCAGCATTTT. This translates into CASFPGGDLGNQPQHF. The chain recombines TRBV2 with TRBJ1-5; perhaps TRBD1 as D (5 bases). Looked up from germline, CDR1 is SNHLY and CDR2 is FYNNEI. The CDR3 consists of 16 residues. Trimming removed 8 bases from V and 2 bases from J, with 19 bases in between.

The V call is TRBV12-5, the J call TRBJ1-2, with 9 bases lining up with TRBD1. Germline V gene lookup returns CDR1 LGHNT and CDR2 FRNRAP. This CDR3 is built from 13 residues. V trimming: 5 bases; J trimming: 8 bases; junction bases outside the gene matches: 6. The CDR3 region is CASGTTGGEGYTF. The CDR3 DNA reads TGTGCTAGTGGTACCACAGGGGGCGAAGGCTACACCTTC.

This chain links TRBV18 with TRBJ1-4; 8 nucleotides align to TRBD1. After removal of 3 bases from V and 7 bases from J, the junction contained 7 bases not matched to a gene. The CDR3 covers 15 residues. From germline, CDR1 is KGHSH and CDR2 LQKENI. Written as DNA, the CDR3 is TGTGCCAGCTCACCGCCCGGACAGGGAGGTGAAAAACTGTTTTTT. Amino acids: CASSPPGQGGEKLFF.

The chain links TRBV18 to TRBJ1-1; 10 nucleotides match TRBD1. This CDR3 is 14 amino acids long. Germline values: CDR1 KGHSH, CDR2 LQKENI. After removal of 6 bases from V and 6 bases from J, the junction contained 7 bases not matched to a gene. CDR3 DNA: TGTGCCAGCTCGCTCGAGACAGGGGGCTCTGAAGCTTTCTTT. Its protein product is CASSLETGGSEAFF. The whole variable domain, filled in from reference TRBV18 and TRBJ1-1, reads NAGVMQNPRHLVRRRGQEARLRCSPMKGHSHVYWYRQLPEEGLKFMVYLQKENIIDESGMPKERFSAEFPKEGPSILRIQQVVRGDSAAYFCASSLETGGSEAFFGQGTRLTVV.

J is TRBJ2-7 and V is TRBV7-2, with 8 bases matching TRBD2. CDR1 and CDR2 (germline): SGHTA, FQGNSA. The CDR3 runs 19 residues. The V gene end was trimmed by 0 bases and the J gene end by 2 bases; junction bases not matched to a gene: 15. The CDR3 protein is CASSLARGGGLGPTYEQYF. CDR3 sequence (DNA): TGTGCCAGCAGCTTAGCCCGGGGGGGAGGTTTGGGGCCGACCTACGAGCAGTACTTC.

The chain couples TRBV4-2 to TRBJ1-3, with no clear D. The CDR3 covers 13 residues. Trimming stripped 1 base from V and 7 bases from J, with 8 bases between. CDR1 is LGHNA, CDR2 YNFKEQ, per germline. In DNA, the CDR3 is TGTGCCAGCAGCCAAGGAACCGGGAACACCATATATTTT. It specifies CASSQGTGNTIYF.

This clone has only a few counts. The chain recombines TRBV30 with TRBJ2-1; D remains unclear. The CDR3 loop spans 13 amino acids. Trimming cost V 6 bases and J 2 bases, with 11 bases left between them. CDR1 GTSNPN and CDR2 SVGIG come from the germline V gene (reference sequence). The CDR3: CACSPRAYNEQFF. For the CDR3, the DNA is TGTGCCTGTTCTCCCCGGGCCTACAATGAGCAGTTCTTC. Full variable domain (rest looked up from reference TRBV30 and TRBJ2-1): SQTIHQWPATLVQPVGSPLSLECTVEGTSNPNLYWYRQAAGRGLQLLFYSVGIGQISSEVPQNLSASRPQDRQFILSSKKLLLSDSGFYLCACSPRAYNEQFFGPGTRLTVL.

The CDR3 DNA reads TGTGCCATCAGGGGACTAGCGGGTCCCGGAGAGCAGTACTTC. It translates to CAIRGLAGPGEQYF. The chain carries TRBV10-3 and TRBJ2-7; 12 positions agree with TRBD2. In germline, CDR1 is ENHRY, CDR2 SYGVKD. This CDR3 is built from 14 residues. Germline trimming cut 6 bases from V and 7 bases from J; bases unmatched to any gene: 7.

This chain connects TRBV7-2 to TRBJ2-2; the match to TRBD1 covers 8 bases. The length of the CDR3 is 16 residues. Per the germline V gene, CDR1 is SGHTA and CDR2 is FQGNSA. Losses at the gene ends were 5 bases for V and 1 base for J; bases not matched to a gene: 6. The CDR3 bases are TGTGCCAGCAGCACAGGGGGAATGAGGAACACCGGGGAGCTGTTTTTT. Residues: CASSTGGMRNTGELFF.

Only one count was recorded for this clone. The chain links TRBV29-1 to TRBJ1-1; D remains ambiguous. Germline CDR1 reads SQVTM; CDR2 reads ANQGSEA. The CDR3 is 13 residues long. The V and J ends lost 7 bases and 0 bases respectively, with 12 bases between them. CDR3 sequence: CSAYLTVNTEAFF. The CDR3 region has the DNA TGCAGCGCTTACTTAACAGTGAACACTGAAGCTTTCTTT.

This sequence joins TRBV9 and TRBJ1-3; no reliable D call. This CDR3 has 14 residues. Between the trimmed V and J ends, which lost 3 bases and 0 bases, there was a span of 7 bases. The germline CDR1 and CDR2 sequences are SGDLS and YYNGEE. The CDR3 DNA is TGTGCCAGCAGCGCGTGGAGCTCTGGAAACACCATATATTTT. Its protein product is CASSAWSSGNTIYF.

The chain links TRBV5-1 to TRBJ2-5, with D perhaps matching TRBD2 (5 bases). This CDR3 is 13 amino acids long. The V gene's germline CDR1 is SGHRS and CDR2 YFSETQ. Deletions cut 4 bases from V and 5 bases from J, with 12 bases between. CDR3 DNA: TGCGCCAGCAGCCCGGAGGAGCTGGAGACCCAGTACTTC. Translating gives CASSPEELETQYF.